The sequence of this TCR beta chain was determined in a study of cytomegalovirus exposure and HLA in healthy donors. Whole-study context: Inside one of the first data releases sat 75 million to 100 million unique TCRs taken from HLA-typed donors. In terms of ancestry, the Caucasian-associated cluster contained about four fifths of the 300 to 400 genotyped donors. Findings and caveats of the study: Analyzed later, most CMV-associated TCR beta chains appeared HLA-restricted. The authors assumed roughly uniform sequencing depth across donors for presence/absence analyses.

The PCR employed 60 Vbeta primers together with 13 Jbeta primers. Only in-frame clones appear in the TCRdb table, and some are missing; sequencing was by immunoSEQ multiplex PCR. The sample carries about 210,000 clones, around 78% recorded once. On this clone itself: Its antigen is still unknown.

In germline, CDR1 is SGHNT, CDR2 YENEEA. The CDR3 contains 15 residues. Losses at the gene ends were 1 base for V and 4 bases for J; bases not matched to a gene: 0. The sequencing input was PBMCs. This TCR derives from a woman aged 25 to 39 in good health and CMV-seropositive. The chain has TRBV11-3 and TRBJ2-5; 13 bases agree with TRBD2. This CDR3 is CASSLGLAGGETQYF. CDR3 DNA sequence: TGTGCCAGCAGCTTAGGACTAGCGGGAGGAGAGACCCAGTACTTC.